The 25 T cell receptor beta chains given below trace back to one sample, sequenced in a study of cytomegalovirus exposure and HLA in healthy donors. The PCR made use of 60 Vbeta and 13 Jbeta primers. The method was immunoSEQ multiplex PCR; TCRdb's version includes in-frame clones alone and lacks a portion of them. The sample has approximately 150,000 clones, approximately 83% seen once; the top ten hold approximately 3%. Source material: PBMCs. These receptors originate from a male donor in good health and CMV-seronegative.

This chain uses TRBV6-5 with TRBJ2-1; TRBD1 aligns across 10 bases. There are 15 residues in the CDR3. Trimming removed 5 bases from V and 9 bases from J; junction bases left unmatched: 10. Germline-derived CDR1 and CDR2 are MNHEY and SVGAGI. DNA for the CDR3: TGTGCCAGCAGTACCAGACAGGGGGCTAATGGTGAGCAGTTCTTC. It yields the protein CASSTRQGANGEQFF.

The chain employs TRBV5-1 and TRBJ2-3; 8 bases are a match to TRBD1. This CDR3 has 16 residues. CDR1 and CDR2 (germline): SGHRS, YFSETQ. Trimming took 5 bases from V and 2 from J; bases not matched to a gene: 10. The CDR3 DNA reads TGCGCCAGCAGGCTCCCCAGGGGGCTGGACACAGATACGCAGTATTTT. As protein: CASRLPRGLDTDTQYF.

J is TRBJ2-3 and V is TRBV30; 9 bases map to TRBD1. This CDR3 spans 14 amino acids. Germline V gives CDR1 GTSNPN, CDR2 SVGIG (reference sequence). V dropped 2 bases and J dropped 3; count of bases not matched to a gene: 3. DNA for the CDR3: TGTGCCTGGAGTCTGACAGGGGGAACAGATACGCAGTATTTT. Protein sequence: CAWSLTGGTDTQYF.

The gene calls are TRBV5-6 and TRBJ1-1, with 8 bases identical to TRBD1. Looked up from germline, CDR1 is SGHDT and CDR2 is YYEEEE. This CDR3 contains 16 residues. J gave up 3 bases and V 0 bases, and 7 bases lay outside the gene matches. In DNA form, the CDR3 reads TGTGCCAGCAGCTTGGCAGGTACAGGGGGGTACACTGAAGCTTTCTTT. Protein product: CASSLAGTGGYTEAFF. The entire variable domain, with the rest obtained from reference TRBV5-6 and TRBJ1-1, is as follows: DAGVTQSPTHLIKTRGQQVTLRCSPKSGHDTVSWYQQALGQGPQFIFQYYEEEERQRGNFPDRFSGHQFPNYSSELNVNALLLGDSALYLCASSLAGTGGYTEAFFGQGTRLTVV.

The genes are TRBV4-2 and TRBJ2-3, with D possibly matching TRBD2 (7 bases). Trimming removed 0 bases at V and 4 bases at J, with 11 bases between. Germline loops: CDR1 LGHNA, CDR2 YNFKEQ. The CDR3 spans 15 residues. The CDR3 loop reads CASSQEVGGPDTQYF. CDR3 nucleotides: TGTGCCAGCAGCCAAGAAGTGGGGGGGCCAGATACGCAGTATTTT.

The rearrangement links TRBV30 to TRBJ1-1; possibly TRBD1 for D (5 bases). The germline V and J ends were trimmed by 2 bases and 7 bases, with 8 bases remaining between them. The germline CDR1 and CDR2 sequences are GTSNPN and SVGIG (reference sequence). CDR3 size: 11 residues. The DNA of the CDR3 is TGTGCCTGGAGTTGGGGGGGTGAAGCTTTCTTT. Its protein is CAWSWGGEAFF.

The V and J genes are TRBV9 and TRBJ1-1; perhaps TRBD1 as D (5 bases). V was clipped by 7 bases and J by 6 bases, with 13 bases between them. The CDR3 length is 12 residues. Germline CDR1 reads SGDLS; CDR2 reads YYNGEE. The CDR3 spells CASGTGWAEAFF. CDR3 nucleotides: TGTGCCAGCGGTACAGGTTGGGCTGAAGCTTTCTTT.

This clone appeared a single time. The chain joins TRBV10-2 to TRBJ2-5, with TRBD1 matching over 9 bases. Matching the DNA end better, TRBJ2-7 makes the J call doubtful. Germline loops: CDR1 WSHSY, CDR2 SAAADI. The CDR3 runs to 13 residues. The CDR3 bases are TGCGCCATCACCCCGGGACAGGGATACGAGCAGTACTTC. It specifies CAITPGQGYEQYF.

The chain recombines TRBV18 with TRBJ1-1; D is possibly TRBD1 (6 bases). Trimming took off 1 base at V and 10 bases at J, with 13 bases between the two ends. Germline V CDR1 and CDR2: KGHSH, LQKENI. The CDR3 runs to 13 residues. For the CDR3, the DNA is TGTGCCAGCTCACCACAGGGGGAGACGGGAGCTTTCTTT. Amino acids: CASSPQGETGAFF.

This clone was seen just once. The rearrangement uses TRBV6-1 and TRBJ2-7, with D possibly TRBD1 on 5 matching bases. Germline CDR1 reads MNHNS; CDR2 reads SASEGT. Trimming shortened V by 7 bases and J by 4 bases, and 17 bases separated the two germline ends. The CDR3 loop spans 14 amino acids. The CDR3 DNA reads as TGTGCCAGCACCAGGGCGGTCCCTCCTTACGAGCAGTACTTC. It encodes CASTRAVPPYEQYF.

This sequence joins TRBV2 and TRBJ1-5; D ambiguous. The germline V gene has CDR1 SNHLY and CDR2 FYNNEI. Trimming took off 6 bases at V and 4 bases at J, with 13 bases between the two ends. This CDR3 contains 14 residues. The CDR3 nucleotides read TGTGCCAGCAGAGGTCCGGGAGGAAATCAGCCCCAGCATTTT. Translated: CASRGPGGNQPQHF.

This rearrangement joins TRBV4-3 to TRBJ1-4; no reliable D call. V lost 0 bases and J 13 bases, leaving 9 bases between the germline ends. CDR1 LGHNA and CDR2 YSLEER come from the germline V gene. The CDR3 spans 12 residues. CDR3 in amino acids: CASSQDNGVLFF. The CDR3 nucleotides read TGCGCCAGCAGCCAAGATAACGGAGTACTGTTTTTT.

J is TRBJ1-1 and V is TRBV7-9; the D is unclear. This CDR3 contains 16 residues. The germline V gene encodes CDR1 SEHNR and CDR2 FQNEAQ (reference sequence). V was trimmed by 1 base and J by 0 bases, leaving 12 bases between them. This CDR3 reads CASSLVEISMNTEAFF. The CDR3 region has the DNA TGTGCCAGCAGCTTAGTTGAGATCTCCATGAACACTGAAGCTTTCTTT.

The chain is built from TRBV18 and TRBJ1-4; a possible D gene is TRBD1 (5 bases). CDR3 length equals 14 residues. From germline, CDR1 is KGHSH and CDR2 LQKENI. With 5 bases removed from V and 5 bases from J, the gap between germline ends came to 12 bases. The CDR3 sequence: CASSAWGLNEKLFF. For the CDR3, the DNA is TGTGCCAGCTCAGCCTGGGGCCTGAATGAAAAACTGTTTTTT.

The V and J genes are TRBV7-2 and TRBJ2-2; 9 bases match TRBD1. CDR3 length: 16 amino acids. V lost 3 bases and J lost 5; bases outside the gene matches: 7. Germline V gives CDR1 SGHTA, CDR2 FQGNSA. CDR3 loop: CASSFTGTGPTGELFF. For the CDR3, the DNA is TGTGCCAGCAGCTTTACCGGGACAGGGCCAACCGGGGAGCTGTTTTTT.

This clone was picked up one time. This rearrangement joins TRBV5-1 to TRBJ2-3, with D possibly being TRBD1 (7 bases). The CDR3 is 15 residues long. Germline V gene sequence: CDR1 SGHRS, CDR2 YFSETQ. The V end was cut by 1 base, the J end by 4 bases, with 13 bases between. This chain's CDR3 is CASSLLGGGADTQYF. The CDR3 region has the DNA TGCGCCAGCAGCTTGTTAGGAGGGGGCGCAGATACGCAGTATTTT. The variable domain in full, completed from reference TRBV5-1 and TRBJ2-3, reads KAGVTQTPRYLIKTRGQQVTLSCSPISGHRSVSWYQQTPGQGLQFLFEYFSETQRNKGNFPGRFSGRQFSNSRSEMNVSTLELGDSALYLCASSLLGGGADTQYFGPGTRLTVL.

The chain joins TRBV4-1 to TRBJ1-4, with TRBD1 matching 8 bases. Unmatched junction bases numbered 10, after V lost 3 bases and J lost 10 bases. Looked up from germline, CDR1 is MGHRA and CDR2 is YSYEKL. The CDR3 length is 15 residues. The CDR3 loop is CASSQIGTGRGKLFF. DNA of the CDR3: TGCGCCAGCAGCCAGATCGGGACAGGTCGGGGAAAACTGTTTTTT.

The rearrangement links TRBV25-1 to TRBJ1-5, with TRBD1 matching over 9 bases. Germline CDR1 and CDR2: MGHDK and SYGVNS. The V and J ends lost 2 bases and 6 bases, in that order; junction bases with no gene match: 5. This CDR3 has 15 amino acids. The CDR3: CASSETGGASQPQHF. CDR3 nucleotides: TGTGCCAGCAGTGAAACAGGGGGCGCGAGTCAGCCCCAGCATTTT.

The chain recombines TRBV9 with TRBJ2-1; 8 bases match TRBD1. The V and J ends lost 5 bases and 0 bases, in that order; junction bases with no gene match: 4. This CDR3 contains 15 residues. The germline V gene has CDR1 SGDLS and CDR2 YYNGEE. The CDR3 DNA reads TGTGCCAGCAGTGACAGGGGCGGCTCCTACAATGAGCAGTTCTTC. It yields the protein CASSDRGGSYNEQFF. The full variable domain, rest sourced from reference TRBV9 and TRBJ2-1, is DSGVTQTPKHLITATGQRVTLRCSPRSGDLSVYWYQQSLDQGLQFLIQYYNGEERAKGNILERFSAQQFPDLHSELNLSSLELGDSALYFCASSDRGGSYNEQFFGPGTRLTVL.

This chain joins TRBV7-2 and TRBJ2-7; D call uncertain. Trimming cost V 5 bases and J 0 bases, with 11 bases left between them. Germline CDR1 SGHTA, CDR2 FQGNSA. CDR3 length equals 14 residues. The CDR3 region has the DNA TGTGCCAGCAGCCCCGCAGTCAGCTCCTACGAGCAGTACTTC. Amino acids: CASSPAVSSYEQYF.

The V call is TRBV30, the J call TRBJ1-2; weak D call: TRBD1 (6 bases). Germline V gene data show CDR1 as GTSNPN and CDR2 as SVGIG (reference sequence). The CDR3 runs to 10 residues. Deletions cut 5 bases from V and 7 bases from J, with 8 bases between. CDR3 region: CAWAGVGYTF. The CDR3 region has the DNA TGTGCCTGGGCAGGGGTTGGCTACACCTTC.

This chain links TRBV7-9 with TRBJ1-2, with D perhaps TRBD1 (6 bases). Germline-derived CDR1 and CDR2 are SEHNR and FQNEAQ (reference sequence). The CDR3 loop spans 16 amino acids. V was trimmed by 4 bases and J by 3 bases, leaving 18 bases between them. The CDR3 region is CASSSQGPASDYGYTF. CDR3 nucleotides: TGTGCCAGCAGCTCACAGGGTCCGGCGAGCGACTATGGCTACACCTTC.

The chain employs TRBV7-9 and TRBJ1-3; D remains ambiguous. The V gene lost 3 bases and the J gene lost 4 bases, with 4 bases spanning the gap. This CDR3 is 12 amino acids long. Germline values: CDR1 SEHNR, CDR2 FQNEAQ (reference sequence). CDR3 region: CASSFAGNTIYF. CDR3 DNA: TGTGCCAGCAGCTTTGCGGGAAACACCATATATTTT.

This chain links TRBV10-3 with TRBJ1-2, with TRBD1 matching over 10 bases. The CDR3 spans 13 residues. Trimming at V came to 6 bases and at J to 8 bases, leaving 6 bases not matched to a gene. The V gene's germline CDR1 is ENHRY and CDR2 SYGVKD. The DNA for the CDR3 is TGTGCCATCAGGGGGACAGGGGACGGGGGCTACACCTTC. The encoded protein is CAIRGTGDGGYTF.

The rearrangement links TRBV18 to TRBJ2-1; 10 bases fit TRBD1. Trimming at V came to 0 bases and at J to 4 bases, leaving 3 bases not matched to a gene. CDR3 length equals 16 residues. Germline CDR1 reads KGHSH; CDR2 reads LQKENI. The CDR3 loop is CASSPPRTGGYNEQFF. The CDR3 DNA follows: TGTGCCAGCTCACCACCTCGGACAGGGGGATACAATGAGCAGTTCTTC.